This entry describes one TCR beta chain. Germline V lookup: CDR1 MNHEY, CDR2 SVGAGI. Unmatched junction bases numbered 8, after V lost 6 bases and J lost 3 bases. The CDR3 contains 15 residues. The sample originates from a study of blood T cell repertoires in COVID-19. About the study: Samples of COVID-19 (acute and convalescent) were obtained from the United States, Italy and Spain.

Study processing details: For nucleated cells, counts were estimated from reference gene primer amplification. The data were produced by immunoSEQ multiplex PCR, yet TCRdb's version contains in-frame clones alone and is incomplete. Clonal size and the V and J genes are those of that table, whereas D and trimming came from the DNA. The top ten hold almost 1.5% of the sample, which has some 70,000 clones, 80% to 90% seen once. Input material: peripheral blood. The chain carries TRBV6-5 and TRBJ2-7, with 10 bases lining up with TRBD1. The receptor was isolated from a woman in her fifties or sixties with acute or convalescent COVID-19. The chain's CDR3 is CASRGDRGVDYEQYF. The CDR3 DNA follows: TGTGCCAGCAGGGGGGACAGGGGAGTTGACTACGAGCAGTACTTC.